One sample yielded the 6 T cell receptor beta chains listed below, sequenced in a study of preoperative IRX-2 immunotherapy in early breast cancer. This sample's treatment: preoperative locoregional IRX-2 cytokine immunotherapy. The repertoire was sequenced with immunoSEQ multiplex PCR; TCRdb's copy has only in-frame clones and lacks some. The top ten hold 1.6% of the sample, which has over 30,000 clones, roughly 90% seen once. The sample here was tumor tissue, taken after IRX-2 immunotherapy. Receptor source: a human donor with breast cancer.

The chain employs TRBV7-5 and TRBJ2-7; TRBD1 is the table's D call, not checked against the DNA. TRBV7-5 is tagged as a pseudogene. The CDR3 is made up of 15 amino acids. The CDR3 protein is CASSYRQRNLYEQYV. The CDR3 DNA follows: TGTGCCAGCAGCTACCGACAGCGAAACCTCTACGAGCAGTACGTC.

The rearrangement uses TRBV7-8 and TRBJ2-5; 9 bases are shared with TRBD2. The CDR3 contains 13 residues. Germline CDR1 SGHVS, CDR2 FQNEAQ. Trimming took 5 bases from V and 4 from J; bases not matched to a gene: 2. This CDR3 is CASSQTSGETQYF. The CDR3 DNA reads TGTGCCAGCAGCCAGACTAGCGGAGAGACCCAGTACTTC. Variable domain in full (rest from reference TRBV7-8 and TRBJ2-5): GAGVSQSPRYKVAKRGQDVALRCDPISGHVSLFWYQQALGQGPEFLTYFQNEAQLDKSGLPSDRFFAERPEGSVSTLKIQRTQQEDSAVYLCASSQTSGETQYFGPGTRLLVL.

The chain couples TRBV11-3 to TRBJ2-6; D is uncertain. V was clipped by 5 bases and J by 0 bases, with 5 bases between them. From germline, CDR1 is SGHNT and CDR2 YENEEA. The CDR3 runs 14 residues. The DNA of the CDR3 is TGTGCCAGCAGCACCCGCTCTGGGGCCAACGTCCTGACTTTC. Its translation is CASSTRSGANVLTF.

CDR3 protein: CASSYPGLADFTDTQYF. DNA for the CDR3: TGTGCCAGCAGTTATCCCGGACTAGCGGATTTCACAGATACGCAGTATTTT. This chain links TRBV6-8 with TRBJ2-3; 10 nucleotides match TRBD2. Trimming cost V 3 bases and J 2 bases; bases outside gene matches: 8. From germline, CDR1 is MNHGY and CDR2 SAAAGT. CDR3 size: 17 residues.

The chain carries TRBV6-8 and TRBJ1-2; 7 bases match TRBD1. CDR3 length: 15 residues. Germline V gene lookup returns CDR1 MNHGY and CDR2 SAAAGT. V trimming: 2 bases; J trimming: 6 bases; junction bases outside the gene matches: 9. The CDR3 sequence is CASSYARGVNDGYTF. The CDR3 bases are TGTGCCAGCAGTTACGCCAGGGGGGTGAATGATGGCTACACCTTC.

The V gene is TRBV30, the J gene TRBJ1-4; unclear D gene. The CDR3 runs to 13 residues. V shed 4 bases and J shed 4 bases, with 10 bases lying between them. CDR1 GTSNPN and CDR2 SVGIG come from the germline V gene (reference sequence). The CDR3 DNA reads TGTGCCTGGAATAGGGTTTATAATGAAAAACTGTTTTTT. Residues: CAWNRVYNEKLFF.